This record covers a single T cell receptor (beta chain). Its antigen remains undetermined. Nothing much larger sits one base from this clone, and base qualities are not available. High-throughput TCR beta sequencing profiled peripheral blood CD8+ and CD4+ T cells from healthy donors, Susac syndrome patients and multiple sclerosis patients. Healthy donors were included as age- and sex-matched controls. CD8+ TEMRA cells were enriched by FACS, while bulk CD8+ and CD4+ T cells were purified by magnetic negative isolation. Blood was collected in EDTA tubes and processed within 24 hours, with PBMCs isolated through density gradient centrifugation. PBMCs intended for TCR sequencing were cryopreserved in liquid nitrogen and thawed later in a water bath at 37 degrees C. Purity of sorted or isolated CD4+, CD8+ and CD8+ TEMRA cells was at least 90%. The CDR3 goes from the cysteine to the phenylalanine over 13 residues. Only CDR3 DNA remains: 39 bases, in frame from the first base. V is pared back by 4 bases and J by 3 bases, with 10 bases lying between the germline termini. CDR1 and CDR2, per the germline V gene, are SGHDN and FVKESK.

The data were obtained in a study of CD8 T cells in Susac syndrome (dated by TCRdb to between 2018 and 2020). As for the study more broadly: The study used repertoire sequencing to test whether antigen drove CD8+ T cell activation and differentiation in Susac syndrome.

RNA was extracted using the RNeasy kit, and about 0.45 to 1 microgram was reverse transcribed with random hexamers. The immunoSEQ multiplex PCR assay, which covers 54 Vbeta and 13 Jbeta segments, was used to amplify TCR beta CDR3 regions. PCR amplification bias was corrected using a synthetic template baseline for primer optimization and computational correction. Turning to the authors' computational methods: Reads were annotated to V, D and J genes per IMGT and analyzed with immunoSEQ Analyzer, keeping only productive sequences. Clonality was calculated as one minus the Shannon entropy normalized by log2 of the number of productive unique sequences. Public and private clones were assessed among the 100 most prevalent clones of each patient and control. Susac-specific clones were defined as absent from healthy and MS cohorts, 850 to 1,300 published viral clones and other ImmuneACCESS disease sequences. TCRdb reanalyzed the raw reads on its own, using fastp at Q25 for trimming and MiXCR for clone calling, and kept in-frame beta chains. Identical CDR3 protein sequences are pooled into one entry, listed with their most common genes and DNA. Here the V and J calls rest on TCRdb's processing, not on the authors' analysis. A total of some 120,000 distinct CDR3 sequences appear in this sample, about 90% of them only once. 0.11% to 0.15% of the sample goes to the ten largest clones.

General findings and caveats noted by the study authors: The number of individuals in the TCR sequencing and HLA analysis was recognized as being relatively small.

The material sequenced was CD4+ T cells from PBMCs. This clonotype originated in a human donor in good health. Recombination linked TRBV14 to TRBJ2-7, with the identity of the D gene unclear. The nucleotides read TGTGCCAGCAGCCCAAAGATTTTCTACGAGCAGTACTTC. Its translation reads: CASSPKIFYEQYF.